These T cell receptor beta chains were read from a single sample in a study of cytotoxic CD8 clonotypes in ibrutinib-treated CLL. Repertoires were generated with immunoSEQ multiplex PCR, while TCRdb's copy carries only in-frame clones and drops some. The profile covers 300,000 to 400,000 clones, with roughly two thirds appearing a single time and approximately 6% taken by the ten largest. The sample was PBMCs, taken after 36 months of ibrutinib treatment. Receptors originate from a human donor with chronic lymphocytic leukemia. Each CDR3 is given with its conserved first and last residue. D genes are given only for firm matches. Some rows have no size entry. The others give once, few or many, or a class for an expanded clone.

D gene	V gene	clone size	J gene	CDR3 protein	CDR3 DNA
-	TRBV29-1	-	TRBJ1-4	CSVGGGGNEKLFF	TGCAGCGTTGGTGGGGGGGGAAATGAAAAACTGTTTTTT
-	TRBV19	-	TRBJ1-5	CASSSGLQSNQPQHF	TGTGCCAGTAGCTCGGGACTTCAGAGCAATCAGCCCCAGCATTTT
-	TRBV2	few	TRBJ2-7	CASRLSYEQYF	TGTGCCAGCAGACTGAGCTACGAGCAGTACTTC
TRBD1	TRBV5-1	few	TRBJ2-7	CASSRGTGYEQYF	TGCGCCAGCAGCCGAGGGACAGGCTACGAGCAGTACTTC
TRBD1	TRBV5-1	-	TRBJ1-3	CASSQGATGNTIYF	TGCGCCAGCAGTCAGGGGGCGACTGGAAACACCATATATTTT
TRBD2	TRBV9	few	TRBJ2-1	CASSKSGSSYNEQFF	TGTGCCAGCAGTAAGAGCGGGAGCTCCTACAATGAGCAGTTCTTC
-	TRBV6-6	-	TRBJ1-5	CASSQAGPQHF	TGTGCCAGCAGCCAAGCAGGGCCCCAGCATTTT
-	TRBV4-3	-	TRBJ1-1	CASSQDEPGGAGNTEAFF	TGCGCCAGCAGCCAAGATGAACCGGGGGGCGCGGGGAACACTGAAGCTTTCTTT
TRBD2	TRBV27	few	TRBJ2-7	CASSPGTSVYEQYF	TGTGCCAGCAGTCCCGGGACTAGCGTCTACGAGCAGTACTTC
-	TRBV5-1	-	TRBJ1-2	CASGRGDDYGYTF	TGCGCCAGCGGGCGGGGAGATGACTATGGCTACACCTTC
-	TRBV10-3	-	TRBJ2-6	CAISDGQAGANVLTF	TGTGCCATCAGTGATGGTCAGGCTGGGGCCAACGTCCTGACTTTC
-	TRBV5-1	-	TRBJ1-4	CASREAGTNEKLFF	TGCGCCAGCAGAGAAGCAGGAACTAATGAAAAACTGTTTTTT
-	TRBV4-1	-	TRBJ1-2	CASSQVVDSNYGYTF	TGCGCCAGCAGCCAAGTGGTCGACAGTAACTATGGCTACACCTTC
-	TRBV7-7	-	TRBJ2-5	CASSLHPGQETQYF	TGTGCCAGCAGCTTACATCCGGGCCAAGAGACCCAGTACTTC
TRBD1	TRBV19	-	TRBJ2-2	CATGTERTNTGELFF	TGTGCCACCGGGACAGAGAGGACGAACACCGGGGAGCTGTTTTTT
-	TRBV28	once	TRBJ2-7	CASMDRLYYEQYF	TGTGCCAGCATGGACAGACTTTACTACGAGCAGTACTTC
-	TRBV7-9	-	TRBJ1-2	CASSLAGGGYTF	TGTGCCAGCAGCTTAGCAGGGGGAGGCTACACCTTC
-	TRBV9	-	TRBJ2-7	CASSRLGAEQYF	TGTGCCAGCAGCCGCTTAGGGGCCGAGCAGTACTTC
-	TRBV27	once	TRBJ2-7	CASSLWGSYYEQYF	TGTGCCAGCAGTTTATGGGGGAGCTACTACGAGCAGTACTTC
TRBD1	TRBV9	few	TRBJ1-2	CASYRGTNYGYTF	TGTGCCAGTTACAGGGGGACAAACTATGGCTACACCTTC
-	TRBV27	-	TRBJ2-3	CASSPPARTLTQYF	TGTGCCAGCAGTCCACCCGCGCGGACTCTGACGCAGTATTTT
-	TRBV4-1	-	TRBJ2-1	CASSQPRRGSYNEQFF	TGCGCCAGCAGCCAACCCAGGAGGGGCTCCTACAATGAGCAGTTCTTC
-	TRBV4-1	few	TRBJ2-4	CASSSPPSGAKNIQYF	TGCGCCAGCAGCTCACCCCCGTCGGGGGCCAAAAACATTCAGTACTTC
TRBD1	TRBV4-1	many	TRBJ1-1	CASSTNDRVKAFF	TGCGCCAGCAGCACGAACGACAGGGTTAAGGCTTTCTTT
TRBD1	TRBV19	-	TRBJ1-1	CASSPRAGTGDTEAFF	TGTGCCAGTAGTCCCCGTGCCGGGACAGGCGACACTGAAGCTTTCTTT
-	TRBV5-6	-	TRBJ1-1	CASSFTGEAFF	TGTGCCAGCAGCTTTACAGGTGAAGCTTTCTTT
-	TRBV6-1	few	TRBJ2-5	CASSHLEGTQYF	TGTGCCAGCAGCCATCTGGAGGGGACCCAGTACTTC
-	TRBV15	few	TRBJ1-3	CATSRDRFGGNTIYF	TGTGCCACCAGCAGAGATCGGTTCGGGGGAAACACCATATATTTT
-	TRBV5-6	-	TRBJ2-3	CASSRPVFGRSTDTQYF	TGTGCCAGCAGCAGGCCAGTGTTTGGGAGGAGCACAGATACGCAGTATTTT
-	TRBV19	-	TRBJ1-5	CASSTIVNSEWGNQPQHF	TGTGCCAGTAGTACCATAGTCAACAGTGAATGGGGCAATCAGCCCCAGCATTTT
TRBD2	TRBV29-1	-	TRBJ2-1	CSVGIRLAGGTEQFF	TGCAGCGTGGGAATAAGACTAGCGGGAGGAACTGAGCAGTTCTTC
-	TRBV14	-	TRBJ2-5	CASSRLGAGWKTQYF	TGTGCCAGCAGCCGACTCGGAGCAGGGTGGAAGACCCAGTACTTC
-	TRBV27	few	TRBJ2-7	CASGYEQYF	TGTGCCAGCGGGTACGAGCAGTACTTC
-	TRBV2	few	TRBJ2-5	CAVARRDKYF	TGTGCCGTCGCCAGGCGGGACAAGTACTTC
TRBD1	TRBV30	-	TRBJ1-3	CAWSSLPSTGRNTIYF	TGTGCCTGGAGTTCCCTCCCCTCGACAGGGAGGAACACCATATATTTT
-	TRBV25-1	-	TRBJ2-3	CASSDSGGEDTQYF	TGTGCCAGCAGTGACTCAGGAGGGGAAGATACGCAGTATTTT
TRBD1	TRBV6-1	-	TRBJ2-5	CASSEPGGQGVVLSRETQYF	TGTGCCAGCAGTGAACCTGGGGGACAGGGGGTAGTCTTATCACGGGAGACCCAGTACTTC
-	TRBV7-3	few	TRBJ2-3	CASSQRGPGADGDTQYF	TGTGCCAGCAGCCAGAGGGGTCCAGGGGCGGACGGGGATACGCAGTATTTT
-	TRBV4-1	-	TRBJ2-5	CASAPADRGGDGTQYF	TGCGCCAGCGCACCAGCCGACCGGGGCGGGGACGGGACCCAGTACTTC
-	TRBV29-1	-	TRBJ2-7	CSVDLRGDEQYF	TGCAGCGTTGACCTTAGGGGCGACGAGCAGTACTTC
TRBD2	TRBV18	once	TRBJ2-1	CASSATSGGSYNEQFF	TGTGCCAGCTCAGCCACTAGCGGGGGCTCCTACAATGAGCAGTTCTTC
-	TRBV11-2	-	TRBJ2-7	CASSLYRALPYEQYF	TGTGCCAGCAGCTTATATAGGGCGCTGCCCTACGAGCAGTACTTC
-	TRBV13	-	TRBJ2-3	CASTPSEVTDTQYF	TGTGCCAGCACCCCTTCCGAGGTCACAGATACGCAGTATTTT
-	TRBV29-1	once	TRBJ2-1	CSVELARRGNEQFF	TGCAGCGTTGAGCTAGCCCGAAGGGGCAATGAGCAGTTCTTC
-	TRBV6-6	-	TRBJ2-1	CASRASGFEQFF	TGTGCCAGCAGAGCGTCAGGTTTTGAGCAGTTCTTC
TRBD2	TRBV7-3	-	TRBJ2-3	CASSGAGRSDTQYF	TGTGCCAGCAGCGGAGCGGGAAGATCAGATACGCAGTATTTT
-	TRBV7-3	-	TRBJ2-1	CASSLLGGRGGNEQFF	TGTGCCAGCAGCTTATTGGGTGGGAGAGGTGGCAATGAGCAGTTCTTC
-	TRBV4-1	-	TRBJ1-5	CASSQGGWSNQPQHF	TGCGCCAGCAGCCAAGGCGGGTGGAGCAATCAGCCCCAGCATTTT
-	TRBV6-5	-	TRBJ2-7	CASRPRSGGRYEQYF	TGTGCCAGCCGTCCCAGGTCGGGGGGCCGCTACGAGCAGTACTTC
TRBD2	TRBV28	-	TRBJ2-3	CASSPLAGDGSDTQYF	TGTGCCAGCAGTCCCTTAGCGGGAGATGGTTCAGATACGCAGTATTTT
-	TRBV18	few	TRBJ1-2	CASSPAIGENYGYTF	TGTGCCAGCTCCCCTGCGATAGGGGAGAACTATGGCTACACCTTC
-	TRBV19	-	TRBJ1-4	CASRGGAARAYEKLFF	TGTGCCAGTAGAGGAGGGGCGGCCAGGGCATATGAAAAACTGTTTTTT
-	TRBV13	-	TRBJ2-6	CASSSRGGMGANVLTF	TGTGCCAGCAGCTCCCGAGGGGGAATGGGGGCCAACGTCCTGACTTTC
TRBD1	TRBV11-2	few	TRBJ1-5	CASSDGSRGLRQPQHF	TGTGCCAGCAGCGATGGATCCAGGGGGCTACGACAGCCCCAGCATTTT
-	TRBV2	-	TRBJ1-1	CASSLPGDAGQAFF	TGTGCCAGCAGTTTACCTGGCGACGCCGGACAAGCTTTCTTT
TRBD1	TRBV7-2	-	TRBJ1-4	CASSLWTVQGESEKLFF	TGTGCCAGCAGCCTTTGGACCGTTCAGGGGGAAAGTGAAAAACTGTTTTTT
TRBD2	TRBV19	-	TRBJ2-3	CASSAPTSGGSTDTQYF	TGTGCCAGTAGTGCCCCGACTAGCGGGGGGAGCACAGATACGCAGTATTTT
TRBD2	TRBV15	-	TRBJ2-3	CATSRDGLGLDTQYF	TGTGCCACCAGCAGAGACGGACTAGGGCTGGATACGCAGTATTTT